In its sample, the clone carrying this T cell receptor beta chain was seen a few times. The germline gives CDR1 SGHDN, CDR2 FVKESK. The CDR3 sequence is 14 residues long. V lost 4 bases to trimming and J lost 4 bases, with 14 bases between them. Data came from immunoSEQ multiplex PCR; TCRdb stores just in-frame clones and leaves some out. The table records approximately 490,000 clones, 75% to 85% of them present only once. The data are from a study of shared T cell receptors in the human thymus. This sample was shared with a second study, whose subject was human thymus T cells. That study adds: Corrective heart surgery yielded the resections from which the thymus tissue came. What appeared biased in thymic and blood repertoires was the usage of V and J genes.

Source material: thymocytes. This clonotype was obtained from a boy under three years old with a congenital heart defect. V usage is TRBV14 and J usage is TRBJ2-7, with D tentatively TRBD2 (5 bases). The chain's CDR3 is CASSPGRRLYEQYF. In nucleotides, the CDR3 is TGTGCCAGCAGCCCTGGCAGGAGGTTGTACGAGCAGTACTTC. Drawing the rest from reference TRBV14 and TRBJ2-7, the complete variable domain is EAGVTQFPSHSVIEKGQTVTLRCDPISGHDNLYWYRRVMGKEIKFLLHFVKESKQDESGMPNNRFLAERTGGTYSTLKVQPAELEDSGVYFCASSPGRRLYEQYFGPGTRLTVT.